This T cell receptor (beta chain) was sequenced during a study of human T cells and chemical hapten exposure. Study-level points and caveats: The number of TCRs over 1 in 1000 frequency stayed unchanged after DPC. Donor immune responses may differ from healthy people's, since all donors had alopecia.

Indicated time point: patch test 1, 2 weeks after DPC sensitization. The treatment denotes: therapeutic diphenylcyclopropenone sensitization with weekly scalp DPC. Unique molecular identifiers were attached to individual cDNA molecules within the library. TCRdb re-called the RACE reads through MiXCR, storing one row per CDR3 protein. The data hold some 77,000 distinct CDR3 sequences, with 10% observed a single time. As to this clonotype: Antigen specificity is unknown.

The sample in question was whole blood, obtained in connection with sensitization to the hapten diphenylcyclopropenone (DPC). The TCR originated in a woman in her forties or fifties with alopecia areata. Some clones in this sample may be carry-over from other donors' samples.

In DNA form, the CDR3 reads TGTGCCTGGAGTCAGGGTTTTACTGAAGCTTTCTTT. Encoded protein: CAWSQGFTEAFF. V gene TRBV30 combines with J gene TRBJ1-1; tentative D call: TRBD1 (5 bases). CDR3 length: 12 amino acids. Trimming removed 2 bases from V and 5 bases from J, with 9 bases in between. Germline assignment: CDR1 GTSNPN and CDR2 SVGIG (reference sequence).